Listed below are T cell receptor beta chains from one sample, sequenced in a study of cytomegalovirus exposure and HLA in healthy donors. Data came from immunoSEQ multiplex PCR; TCRdb stores just in-frame clones and leaves some out. The data show more than 150,000 clones, 75% seen once. Sequences were obtained from PBMCs. These receptors all stem from a woman in her 40s in good health and CMV-seropositive. The CDR3 runs from the conserved cysteine through the conserved F or W. The D gene is left open where the match is weak. Clone size is given for some rows only: seen once, a few or many times, or a class if the clone is expanded.

TRBV28	.	TRBJ1-2	TRBD1	16	TGTGCCAGCAGTACCCTGGGACAGGCGGGGGTAGGAGGCTACACCTTC	CASSTLGQAGVGGYTF
TRBV11-3	few	TRBJ2-1	TRBD2	14	TGTGCCAGCAGCCCCCTAGCGGAAAACAATGAGCAGTTCTTC	CASSPLAENNEQFF
TRBV9	.	TRBJ2-1	TRBD2	18	TGTGCCAGCAGCGTAGATCCCCCCCGCCTAGCGGGAGTGAATGAGCAGTTCTTC	CASSVDPPRLAGVNEQFF
TRBV4-2	once	TRBJ2-1	.	15	TGTGCCAGCAGCCAAGATACAGGGCCCCACAATGAGCAGTTCTTC	CASSQDTGPHNEQFF
TRBV27	.	TRBJ2-2	.	14	TGTGCCAGCAGTTTACCTAGTAACACCGGGGAGCTGTTTTTT	CASSLPSNTGELFF
TRBV10-1	.	TRBJ2-7	.	10	TGCGCCAGCAGAGTGTACGAGCAGTACTTC	CASRVYEQYF
TRBV4-1	.	TRBJ1-5	TRBD1	16	TGCGCCAGCAGCCAAGAGTGGAATAGGGGGCCTCAGCCCCAGCATTTT	CASSQEWNRGPQPQHF
TRBV5-4	.	TRBJ2-7	.	16	TGTGCCAGCAGCTTGGCCGGGGGACAGATAACCTACGAGCAGTACTTC	CASSLAGGQITYEQYF
TRBV25-1	.	TRBJ1-6	TRBD1	13	TGTGCCAGCAGTGGACAGGGGAATTCACCCCTCCACTTT	CASSGQGNSPLHF
TRBV19	.	TRBJ2-5	TRBD2	13	TGTGCCAGTAGTGGACTAGACTGGGAGACCCAGTACTTC	CASSGLDWETQYF
TRBV7-8	.	TRBJ2-2	TRBD1	16	TGTGCCAGCAGCTTGTCGGGACAGGTTAAGGCCGGGGAGCTGTTTTTT	CASSLSGQVKAGELFF
TRBV27	once	TRBJ1-5	TRBD1	14	TGTGCCAGCAGAGGGGGCGCCGGCAATCAGCCCCAGCATTTT	CASRGGAGNQPQHF
TRBV19	.	TRBJ2-2	.	15	TGTGCCAGTAGTATAGCGGGGGCGAACACCGGGGAGCTGTTTTTT	CASSIAGANTGELFF
TRBV25-1	.	TRBJ1-4	.	15	TGTGCCAGCAGTGTACAGGGTGTGGGCAATGAAAAACTGTTTTTT	CASSVQGVGNEKLFF
TRBV28	.	TRBJ1-2	.	14	TGTGCCAGCTCCCCCGGAGGGAGGGAGAATGGCTACACCTTC	CASSPGGRENGYTF
TRBV4-3	once	TRBJ2-1	TRBD2	16	TGCGCCAGCAGCCAGGAACCGCTAGCGGGTTACAATGAGCAGTTCTTC	CASSQEPLAGYNEQFF
TRBV6-1	.	TRBJ1-1	.	15	TGTGCCAGCAGTGAAACCTGGACAGTGAACACTGAAGCTTTCTTT	CASSETWTVNTEAFF
TRBV11-2	.	TRBJ2-5	TRBD2	20	TGTGCCAGCAGCTTAGATGGAACGGGGCTAGCGGGAGGGTTACGGGAGACCCAGTACTTC	CASSLDGTGLAGGLRETQYF
TRBV5-4	.	TRBJ2-2	TRBD2	16	TGTGCCAGCAGCTTGGATCCTAGCGGGAGCACCGGGGAGCTGTTTTTT	CASSLDPSGSTGELFF
TRBV21-1	.	TRBJ1-6	.	15	TGTGCCAGCAGCAAACGGAAGGGGCAGAATTCACCCCTCCACTTT	CASSKRKGQNSPLHF
TRBV6-1	.	TRBJ1-1	TRBD1	13	TGTGCCAGCAACCTACAGGGGAGCACTGAAGCTTTCTTT	CASNLQGSTEAFF
TRBV28	.	TRBJ2-7	TRBD1	16	TGTGCCAGCAGTGGATTTAGGGGACAGGGGGCTTACGAGCAGTACTTC	CASSGFRGQGAYEQYF
TRBV28	.	TRBJ1-4	TRBD1	15	TGTGCCAGCAGACGGACCGGGACAGGGAGGGAAAAACTGTTTTTT	CASRRTGTGREKLFF
TRBV27	.	TRBJ2-5	TRBD1	14	TGTGCCAGCAGTCCGTGGACAGGGCACGAGACCCAGTACTTC	CASSPWTGHETQYF
TRBV19	.	TRBJ2-3	TRBD2	16	TGTGCCAGTAGTATTCGGGAGGGACGGGTCACAGATACGCAGTATTTT	CASSIREGRVTDTQYF
TRBV5-1	.	TRBJ2-2	.	16	TGCGCCAGCAGCGTAATAGGACTACCTGACACCGGGGAGCTGTTTTTT	CASSVIGLPDTGELFF
TRBV18	.	TRBJ1-3	.	14	TGTGCCAGCTCACCACAGGGGGCTGGAAACACCATATATTTT	CASSPQGAGNTIYF
TRBV18	.	TRBJ2-1	.	15	TGTGCCAGCTCACCAACCGGAGCCTCGCTCAATGAGCAGTTCTTC	CASSPTGASLNEQFF
TRBV27	.	TRBJ2-5	TRBD2	13	TGTGCCAGCGGCGCTAGCGGGGAAGGGACCCAGTACTTC	CASGASGEGTQYF
TRBV29-1	.	TRBJ1-2	.	14	TGCAGCGTTTCATCGACAGTTCCTAACTATGGCTACACCTTC	CSVSSTVPNYGYTF
TRBV6-5	.	TRBJ1-3	TRBD1	15	TGTGCCAGCAGTCGAGAGGGGGCAGGAGGAAACACCATATATTTT	CASSREGAGGNTIYF
TRBV6-1	.	TRBJ1-1	.	13	TGTGCCAGCAGTGAGACCCGGGGCACTGAAGCTTTCTTT	CASSETRGTEAFF
TRBV6-6	.	TRBJ1-2	.	13	TGTGCCAGCAGTCGAGACAGGAGCTATGGCTACACCTTC	CASSRDRSYGYTF
TRBV5-1	.	TRBJ1-4	.	15	TGCGCCAGCAGCTTGACGGTCACGGGGGGAGAAAAACTGTTTTTT	CASSLTVTGGEKLFF
TRBV18	.	TRBJ2-1	.	14	TGTGCCAGCTCACCAAGGCAACTAGGTGATGAGCAGTTCTTC	CASSPRQLGDEQFF
TRBV2	.	TRBJ2-2	TRBD2	18	TGTGCCAGCAGCGCCTCCGGGACTAGCGGGAGGTTCACCGGGGAGCTGTTTTTT	CASSASGTSGRFTGELFF
TRBV19	.	TRBJ2-7	TRBD2	14	TGTGCCAGTAGTATCGGGGGAGGGTCCACCGAGCAGTACTTC	CASSIGGGSTEQYF
TRBV19	few	TRBJ2-1	TRBD2	16	TGTGCCAGTAGTCCTTTGGGACTAGCGGTTCACAATGAGCAGTTCTTC	CASSPLGLAVHNEQFF
TRBV15	few	TRBJ2-5	TRBD2	15	TGTGCCACCAGCAGAGATACTAGCGGGAAACAGACCCAGTACTTC	CATSRDTSGKQTQYF
TRBV10-3	few	TRBJ1-2	.	13	TGTGCCATCAGTGACAGTGGGTCGGGGGGCTACACCTTC	CAISDSGSGGYTF
TRBV5-1	.	TRBJ2-4	.	14	TGCGCCAGCAGCTTGGGACAGAACAAAAACATTCAGTACTTC	CASSLGQNKNIQYF
TRBV6-5	.	TRBJ2-5	.	13	TGTGCCAGCAGTGTGACACTAGAGGCGACCCAGTACTTC	CASSVTLEATQYF
TRBV19	.	TRBJ2-7	TRBD2	14	TGTGCCAGTAGTCCAGGACTAGGGGACTACGAGCAGTACTTC	CASSPGLGDYEQYF
TRBV7-2	.	TRBJ2-2	.	13	TGTGCCAGCAGCTTACTCCCGGGCGGGGAGCTGTTTTTT	CASSLLPGGELFF
TRBV2	once	TRBJ2-1	TRBD1	14	TGTGCCAGCAGTGGACAGGGGACTTACAATGAGCAGTTCTTC	CASSGQGTYNEQFF
TRBV2	.	TRBJ2-7	TRBD2	15	TGTGCCAGCAGCGCCACTAGCGGGAGTTCCTACGAGCAGTACTTC	CASSATSGSSYEQYF
TRBV28	once	TRBJ1-6	TRBD1	15	TGTGCCAGCAGTGGACAGGGGGCGTCGGATTCACCCCTCCACTTT	CASSGQGASDSPLHF
TRBV28	.	TRBJ2-7	TRBD2	14	TGTGCCAGCACGGGAGCGGGAGGGCCTTTCGAGCAGTACTTC	CASTGAGGPFEQYF